The 8 T cell receptor beta chains below come from one sample, sequenced in a study of T cell responses to AZD1222 COVID-19 vaccine. Data came from immunoSEQ multiplex PCR; TCRdb stores just in-frame clones and leaves some out. The profile shows tens of thousands of clones, less than 90% of them singletons. Sequenced material: peripheral blood, taken on day 0 of AZD1222 vaccination. All receptors come from an adult in good health.

This chain links TRBV18 with TRBJ1-1, with a weak D call TRBD1 (6 bases). V lost 3 bases and J 4 bases, leaving 18 bases between the germline ends. The CDR3 has 16 amino acids. Germline assignment: CDR1 KGHSH and CDR2 LQKENI. The CDR3 DNA sequence: TGTGCCAGCTCACCCCTAAGGGGGGGCTCTCGCACTGAAGCTTTCTTT. Protein: CASSPLRGGSRTEAFF.

V is TRBV7-8 and J is TRBJ2-7; D unresolved. V was shortened by 4 bases and J by 2 bases, with 15 bases between the two germline ends. The CDR3 runs 15 residues. CDR1 is SGHVS and CDR2 is FQNEAQ in the germline V gene. The chain's CDR3 is CASSSQSAVAYEQYF. Here the CDR3 DNA reads TGTGCCAGCAGCTCCCAGTCGGCTGTAGCCTACGAGCAGTACTTC.

The chain has TRBV5-1 and TRBJ1-6; D might be TRBD1 (5 bases). This CDR3 spans 14 amino acids. V lost 9 bases, J lost 6 bases, and 16 bases lay in between. Germline values: CDR1 SGHRS, CDR2 YFSETQ. The CDR3 protein is CATSMGGVNSPLHF. As DNA, the CDR3 is TGCGCCACTTCGATGGGGGGTGTTAATTCACCCCTCCACTTT. The full variable domain, completed using reference TRBV5-1 and TRBJ1-6, is KAGVTQTPRYLIKTRGQQVTLSCSPISGHRSVSWYQQTPGQGLQFLFEYFSETQRNKGNFPGRFSGRQFSNSRSEMNVSTLELGDSALYLCATSMGGVNSPLHFGNGTRLTVT.

The rearrangement links TRBV2 to TRBJ2-7, with TRBD1 identical over 7 bases. The CDR3 is 14 residues long. Trimming removed 10 bases from V and 0 bases from J; junction bases left unmatched: 9. CDR1 SNHLY and CDR2 FYNNEI come from the germline V gene. The chain's CDR3 is CAITGTESSYEQYF. CDR3 nucleotide sequence: TGTGCCATCACCGGGACAGAAAGCTCCTACGAGCAGTACTTC.

The chain employs TRBV5-4 and TRBJ2-7; 7 positions match TRBD1. CDR1 and CDR2 from the germline V gene are SGHNT and YYREEE (reference sequence). The CDR3 extends over 13 amino acids. Trimming removed 4 bases from V and 3 bases from J; junction bases left unmatched: 4. The CDR3 sequence: CASSMDRIYEQYF. The CDR3 bases are TGTGCCAGCAGCATGGACAGGATCTACGAGCAGTACTTC.

This sequence joins TRBV5-1 and TRBJ2-7; D is unclear. There are 13 residues in the CDR3. The V gene's germline CDR1 is SGHRS and CDR2 YFSETQ. The V end lost 4 bases, the J end lost 6 bases, and 14 bases lay between the germline ends. The CDR3 region has the DNA TGCGCCAGCAGCCCCGACGAACGTTCCGAGCAGTACTTC. It is translated as CASSPDERSEQYF.

The J gene is TRBJ2-5, the V gene TRBV7-3; maybe TRBD1 (5 bases). Trimming pared 3 bases from V and 3 bases from J, leaving 8 bases between. The germline V gene encodes CDR1 SGHTA and CDR2 FQGTGA. This CDR3 has 13 residues. The CDR3, as DNA: TGTGCCAGCAGCTTTCGCAGGGAAGAGACCCAGTACTTC. It codes for CASSFRREETQYF.

The J gene is TRBJ1-1, the V gene TRBV15, with D possibly being TRBD1 (5 bases). V lost 3 bases and J lost 0, with 11 bases in between. Germline V lookup: CDR1 LNHNV, CDR2 YYDKDF (reference sequence). CDR3 length equals 15 residues. CDR3 DNA sequence: TGTGCCACCAGCAGGGGACCAGGGATGAACACTGAAGCTTTCTTT. Translation gives CATSRGPGMNTEAFF.